Listed here are 17 T cell receptor beta chains from one sample, sequenced in a study of PD-L1 blockade in urothelial cancer. Described time point: peripheral blood 6 weeks after treatment start. Measured with immunoSEQ multiplex PCR; TCRdb has only the in-frame clones, and not every one. The data show 40,000 to 50,000 clones, 70% to 90% seen once. Sequenced material: PBMCs, taken around atezolizumab (anti-PD-L1) treatment. All receptors come from a man aged 55 to 69 with urothelial cancer.

The chain has TRBV19 and TRBJ2-2; D gene ambiguous. Per germline, CDR1 LNHDA and CDR2 SQIVND (reference sequence). This CDR3 region has 16 residues. V was clipped by 5 bases and J by 3 bases, with 16 bases between them. CDR3 bases: TGTGCCAGTAGTCCTCTGTGGCAAGTCTACACCGGGGAGCTGTTTTTT. This gives the protein CASSPLWQVYTGELFF.

V usage is TRBV28 and J usage is TRBJ1-5; 7 positions agree with TRBD1. The CDR3 consists of 13 residues. The V gene end was trimmed by 6 bases and the J gene end by 4 bases; junction bases not matched to a gene: 3. From germline, CDR1 is MDHEN and CDR2 SYDVKM. The CDR3 region is CASSLTGNQPQHF. The CDR3 nucleotides are TGTGCCAGCAGCCTGACAGGGAATCAGCCCCAGCATTTT. The whole variable domain, filled in from reference TRBV28 and TRBJ1-5, reads DVKVTQSSRYLVKRTGEKVFLECVQDMDHENMFWYRQDPGLGLRLIYFSYDVKMKEKGDIPEGYSVSREKKERFSLILESASTNQTSMYLCASSLTGNQPQHFGDGTRLSIL.

The V gene is TRBV11-2, the J gene TRBJ1-1; 7 bases align to TRBD1. After removal of 5 bases from V and 1 base from J, the junction contained 4 bases not matched to a gene. The CDR3 totals 14 residues. Germline CDR1 and CDR2: SGHAT and FQNNGV. The CDR3 spells CASSLRDRNTEAFF. The CDR3 DNA reads as TGTGCCAGCAGCCTCCGGGACAGGAACACTGAAGCTTTCTTT.

This sequence joins TRBV9 and TRBJ1-2; 7 bases match TRBD1. CDR1 is SGDLS and CDR2 is YYNGEE in the germline V gene. CDR3 length equals 17 residues. V shed 0 bases and J 7 bases; nucleotides not matched to a gene: 15. As DNA, the CDR3 is TGTGCCAGCAGCGTAGTGTCGGAGGGGGCGACCGGTCGTGGCTACACCTTC. It yields the protein CASSVVSEGATGRGYTF.

The chain joins TRBV5-4 to TRBJ2-7, with 8 positions matching TRBD2. Germline lookup yields CDR1 SGHNT and CDR2 YYREEE (reference sequence). CDR3 length: 15 amino acids. V dropped 4 bases and J dropped 2; count of bases not matched to a gene: 8. The CDR3 here is CASSISAGGAYEQYF. The DNA of the CDR3 is TGTGCCAGCAGCATTAGCGCGGGGGGCGCCTACGAGCAGTACTTC.

Only one count was recorded for this clone. This sequence joins TRBV5-1 and TRBJ2-7, with 7 nucleotides matching TRBD1. Trimming at V came to 5 bases and at J to 2 bases, leaving 7 bases not matched to a gene. CDR1 and CDR2 (germline): SGHRS, YFSETQ. The CDR3 length is 14 residues. The CDR3 DNA reads TGCGCCAGCAGGTCCGTGACAGGGCCCTACGAGCAGTACTTC. Amino acid sequence: CASRSVTGPYEQYF.

The V gene is TRBV29-1, the J gene TRBJ2-3; no reliable D call. Trimming stripped 7 bases from V and 3 bases from J, with 5 bases between. Germline loops: CDR1 SQVTM, CDR2 ANQGSEA. The CDR3 is 10 amino acids. The CDR3 protein is CSAFTDTQYF. CDR3 sequence (DNA): TGCAGCGCTTTTACAGATACGCAGTATTTT.

This sequence joins TRBV5-1 and TRBJ2-5, with D perhaps matching TRBD1 (6 bases). The CDR3 loop spans 16 amino acids. The germline CDR1 and CDR2 sequences are SGHRS and YFSETQ. Trimming left V 2 bases short and J 0 bases short, with 14 bases between. CDR3 nucleotides: TGCGCCAGCAGCTTTCAGGGGCCAACGTACCAAGAGACCCAGTACTTC. It codes for CASSFQGPTYQETQYF.

V gene TRBV30 combines with J gene TRBJ1-2; TRBD1 might be the D (5 bases). CDR3 length: 16 residues. The V and J ends lost 1 base and 2 bases respectively, with 17 bases between them. Germline CDR1 is GTSNPN and CDR2 is SVGIG (reference sequence). CDR3 protein: CAWSAIGGAVNYGYTF. The CDR3 DNA follows: TGTGCCTGGAGTGCAATTGGAGGGGCAGTAAACTATGGCTACACCTTC.

The chain couples TRBV7-3 to TRBJ1-1; D is possibly TRBD1 (5 bases). Trimming removed 2 bases from V and 6 bases from J, with 10 bases in between. Germline-derived CDR1 and CDR2 are SGHTA and FQGTGA. The CDR3 length is 13 residues. CDR3 sequence reads: CASSLFGGAEAFF. CDR3 nucleotide sequence: TGTGCCAGCAGCTTATTCGGGGGGGCTGAAGCTTTCTTT.

Comments on this clone: One junction end does not reproduce the germline sequence, and a read error may be involved. This chain uses TRBV7-7 with TRBJ2-5; D perhaps matches TRBD1 (6 bases). Germline values: CDR1 SSHAT, CDR2 FNYEAQ (reference sequence). This CDR3 has 19 amino acids. The CDR3 is CASSLRDTRSLALQETQYF. The CDR3 region has the DNA TGTGCTAGCAGCCTCCGGGACACCCGATCCTTGGCCCTCCAAGAGACCCAGTACTTC.

This clone was observed a few times. The chain links TRBV18 to TRBJ1-5; D might be TRBD1 (5 bases). CDR3 size: 14 residues. Germline V gene lookup returns CDR1 KGHSH and CDR2 LQKENI. V lost 3 bases and J 5 bases, leaving 11 bases between the germline ends. CDR3 protein: CASSPAGDDQPQHF. The CDR3 coding sequence is TGTGCCAGCTCACCCGCGGGGGATGATCAGCCCCAGCATTTT.

This chain joins TRBV4-2 and TRBJ2-3; D is perhaps TRBD1 (7 bases). Trimming took off 4 bases at V and 3 bases at J, with 14 bases between the two ends. This CDR3 is 15 amino acids long. Germline assignment: CDR1 LGHNA and CDR2 YNFKEQ. CDR3 sequence: CASSRQGGGTDTQYF. The CDR3 region has the DNA TGTGCCAGCAGCCGCCAGGGGGGTGGTACAGATACGCAGTATTTT.

This clone was observed a single time. The genes are TRBV28 and TRBJ1-2; possibly TRBD1 for D (5 bases). Germline-derived CDR1 and CDR2 are MDHEN and SYDVKM. The CDR3 sequence is 15 residues long. V was clipped by 4 bases and J by 0 bases, with 12 bases between them. This CDR3 is CASSSQAGPNYGYTF. Here the CDR3 DNA reads TGTGCCAGCAGTTCCCAGGCGGGGCCTAACTATGGCTACACCTTC.

In its sample, this clone was seen once. The V gene is TRBV6-1, the J gene TRBJ2-1; TRBD2 aligns across 9 bases. V shed 2 bases and J 5 bases; nucleotides not matched to a gene: 7. CDR3 size: 16 residues. The germline gives CDR1 MNHNS, CDR2 SASEGT. For the CDR3, the DNA is TGTGCCAGCAGTGAACGCGGGGGGGCTGGGGACAATGAGCAGTTCTTC. Translation: CASSERGGAGDNEQFF.

The J gene is TRBJ1-2, the V gene TRBV19; 12 nucleotides line up with TRBD1. The CDR3 runs 15 residues. V was pared by 3 bases and J by 2 bases, with 1 base of the junction left unmatched. Per the germline V gene, CDR1 is LNHDA and CDR2 is SQIVND (reference sequence). CDR3 nucleotides: TGTGCCAGTAGTATGGGACAGGGGGCAAACTATGGCTACACCTTC. This gives the protein CASSMGQGANYGYTF.

This chain links TRBV7-2 with TRBJ2-7; 7 nucleotides align to TRBD2. V shed 7 bases, J shed 0 bases, and the junction held 9 bases outside the gene matches. This CDR3 spans 15 amino acids. The germline V gene has CDR1 SGHTA and CDR2 FQGNSA. The CDR3 bases are TGTGCCAGCACGGTATCAGCGGGGAGCTCCTACGAGCAGTACTTC. Translation: CASTVSAGSSYEQYF. Combining the CDR3 with reference TRBV7-2 and TRBJ2-7 gives the whole variable domain GAGVSQSPSNKVTEKGKDVELRCDPISGHTALYWYRQSLGQGLEFLIYFQGNSAPDKSGLPSDRFSAERTGGSVSTLTIQRTQQEDSAVYLCASTVSAGSSYEQYFGPGTRLTVT.